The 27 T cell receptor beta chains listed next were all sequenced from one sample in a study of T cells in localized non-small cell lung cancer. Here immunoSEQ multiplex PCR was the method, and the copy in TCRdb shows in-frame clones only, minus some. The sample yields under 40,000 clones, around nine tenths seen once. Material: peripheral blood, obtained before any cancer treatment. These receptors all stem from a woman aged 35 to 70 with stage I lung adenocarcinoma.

The CDR3: CASSDGGLDLYEQYF. The DNA for the CDR3 is TGCGCCAGCAGCGACGGAGGGCTCGATCTATACGAGCAGTACTTC. The rearrangement uses TRBV4-1 and TRBJ2-7; a possible D gene is TRBD2 (6 bases). The germline V and J ends were trimmed by 5 bases and 4 bases, with 18 bases remaining between them. The V gene's germline CDR1 is MGHRA and CDR2 YSYEKL. The CDR3 extends over 15 amino acids.

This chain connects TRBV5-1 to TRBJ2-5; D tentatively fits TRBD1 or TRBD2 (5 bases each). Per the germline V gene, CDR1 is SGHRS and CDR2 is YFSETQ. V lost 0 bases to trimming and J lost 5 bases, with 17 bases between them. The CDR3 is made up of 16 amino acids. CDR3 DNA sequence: TGCGCCAGCAGCTTGGAATCCAGAGGATGGGGGGAGACCCAGTACTTC. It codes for CASSLESRGWGETQYF.

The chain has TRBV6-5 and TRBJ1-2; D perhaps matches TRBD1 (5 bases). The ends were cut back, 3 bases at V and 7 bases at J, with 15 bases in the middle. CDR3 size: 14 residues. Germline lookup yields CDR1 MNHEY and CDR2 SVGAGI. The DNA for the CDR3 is TGTGCCAGCAGTTATCAGGGCAGTTCGGGTGGCTACACCTTC. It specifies CASSYQGSSGGYTF.

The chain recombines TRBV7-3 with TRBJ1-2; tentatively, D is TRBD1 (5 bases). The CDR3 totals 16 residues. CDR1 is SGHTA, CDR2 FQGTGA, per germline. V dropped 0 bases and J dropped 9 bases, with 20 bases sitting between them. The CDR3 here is CASSLTSSEGPKRYTF. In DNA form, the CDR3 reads TGTGCCAGCAGCTTAACCTCATCCGAGGGACCCAAGCGCTACACCTTC.

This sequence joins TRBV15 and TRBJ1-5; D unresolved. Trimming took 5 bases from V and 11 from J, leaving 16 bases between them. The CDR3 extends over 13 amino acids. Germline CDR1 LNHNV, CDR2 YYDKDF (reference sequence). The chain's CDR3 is CATSSELDQAQHF. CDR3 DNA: TGTGCCACCAGCTCGGAGCTCGATCAAGCCCAGCATTTT.

Written as DNA, the CDR3 is TGTGCCAGCAGCGTATGGGGGCGGAGTACAGATACGCAGTATTTT. Translated, it gives CASSVWGRSTDTQYF. The chain employs TRBV9 and TRBJ2-3, with D maybe TRBD1 (6 bases). Germline V gives CDR1 SGDLS, CDR2 YYNGEE. With 1 base removed from V and 3 bases from J, the gap between germline ends came to 12 bases. This CDR3 is built from 15 residues.

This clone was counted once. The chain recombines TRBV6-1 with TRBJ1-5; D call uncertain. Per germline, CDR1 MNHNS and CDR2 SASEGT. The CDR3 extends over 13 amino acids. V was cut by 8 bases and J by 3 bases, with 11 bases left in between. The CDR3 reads CASETLPNQPQHF. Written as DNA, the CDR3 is TGTGCCAGCGAGACACTCCCCAATCAGCCCCAGCATTTT.

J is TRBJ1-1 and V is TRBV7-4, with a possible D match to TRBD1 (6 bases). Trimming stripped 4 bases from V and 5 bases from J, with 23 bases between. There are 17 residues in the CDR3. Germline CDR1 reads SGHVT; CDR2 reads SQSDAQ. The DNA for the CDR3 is TGTGCCAGCAGCTGGTGCCCAGAGACAGGAATGAGTACTGAAGCTTTCTTT. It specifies CASSWCPETGMSTEAFF.

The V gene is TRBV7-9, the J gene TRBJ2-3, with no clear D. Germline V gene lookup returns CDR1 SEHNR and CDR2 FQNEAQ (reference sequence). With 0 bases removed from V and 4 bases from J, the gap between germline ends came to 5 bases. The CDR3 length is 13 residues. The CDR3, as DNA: TGTGCCAGCAGCTTAGCCGTCGCAGATACGCAGTATTTT. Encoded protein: CASSLAVADTQYF. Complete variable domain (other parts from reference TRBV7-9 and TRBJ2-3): DTGVSQNPRHKITKRGQNVTFRCDPISEHNRLYWYRQTLGQGPEFLTYFQNEAQLEKSRLLSDRFSAERPKGSFSTLEIQRTEQGDSAMYLCASSLAVADTQYFGPGTRLTVL.

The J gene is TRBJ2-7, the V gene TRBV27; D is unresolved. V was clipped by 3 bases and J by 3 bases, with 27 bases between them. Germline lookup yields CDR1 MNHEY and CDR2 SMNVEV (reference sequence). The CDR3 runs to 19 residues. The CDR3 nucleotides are TGTGCCAGCAGTTTCCTACCTCTCAGGCGCAAAGGGTCCCTCTACGAGCAGTACTTC. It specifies CASSFLPLRRKGSLYEQYF.

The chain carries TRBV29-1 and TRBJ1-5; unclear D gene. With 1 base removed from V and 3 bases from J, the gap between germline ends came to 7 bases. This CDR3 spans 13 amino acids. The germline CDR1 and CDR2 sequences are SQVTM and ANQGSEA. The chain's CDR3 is CSVEVGNNQPQHF. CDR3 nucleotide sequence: TGCAGCGTTGAAGTGGGAAACAATCAGCCCCAGCATTTT.

The CDR3 nucleotides are TGTGCCAGCAGCCAAGAACTCGGGACAGGGGCTGATACGCAGTATTTT. Amino acid sequence: CASSQELGTGADTQYF. V and J are TRBV4-2 and TRBJ2-3; 10 nucleotides align to TRBD1. CDR1 is LGHNA and CDR2 is YNFKEQ in the germline V gene. The CDR3 totals 16 residues. The trim removed 0 bases at V and 6 bases at J, leaving 6 bases unmatched.

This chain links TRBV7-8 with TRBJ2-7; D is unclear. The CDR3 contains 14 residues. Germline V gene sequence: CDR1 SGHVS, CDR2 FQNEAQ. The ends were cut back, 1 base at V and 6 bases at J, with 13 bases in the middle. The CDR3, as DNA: TGTGCCAGCAGCTTAGGCAGGCAAAGTCGCGAGCAGTACTTC. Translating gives CASSLGRQSREQYF. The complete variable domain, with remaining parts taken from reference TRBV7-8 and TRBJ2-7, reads GAGVSQSPRYKVAKRGQDVALRCDPISGHVSLFWYQQALGQGPEFLTYFQNEAQLDKSGLPSDRFFAERPEGSVSTLKIQRTQQEDSAVYLCASSLGRQSREQYFGPGTRLTVT.

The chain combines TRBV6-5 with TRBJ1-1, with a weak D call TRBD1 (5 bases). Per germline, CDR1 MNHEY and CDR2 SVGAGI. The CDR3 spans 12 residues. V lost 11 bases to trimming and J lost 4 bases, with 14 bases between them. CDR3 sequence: CASGQGGTEAFF. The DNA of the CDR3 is TGTGCCTCTGGCCAGGGTGGCACTGAAGCTTTCTTT.

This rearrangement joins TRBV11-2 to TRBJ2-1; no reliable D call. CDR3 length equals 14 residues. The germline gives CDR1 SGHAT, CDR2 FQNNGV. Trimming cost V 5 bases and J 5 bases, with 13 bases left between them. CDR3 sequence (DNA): TGTGCCAGCAGCGCGGAGAATAGGAACAATGAGCAGTTCTTC. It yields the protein CASSAENRNNEQFF.

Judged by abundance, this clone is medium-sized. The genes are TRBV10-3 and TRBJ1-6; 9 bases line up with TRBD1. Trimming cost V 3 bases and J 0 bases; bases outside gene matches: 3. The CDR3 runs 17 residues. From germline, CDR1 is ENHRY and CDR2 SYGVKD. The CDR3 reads CAISDWDRDSYNSPLHF. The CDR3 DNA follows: TGTGCCATCAGTGATTGGGACAGGGACTCCTATAATTCACCCCTCCACTTT.

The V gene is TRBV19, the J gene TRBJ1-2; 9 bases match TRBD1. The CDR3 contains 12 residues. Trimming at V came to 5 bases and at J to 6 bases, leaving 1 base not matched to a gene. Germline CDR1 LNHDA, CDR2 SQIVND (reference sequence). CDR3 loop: CASSWTGDGYTF. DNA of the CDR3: TGTGCCAGTAGTTGGACAGGGGATGGCTACACCTTC.

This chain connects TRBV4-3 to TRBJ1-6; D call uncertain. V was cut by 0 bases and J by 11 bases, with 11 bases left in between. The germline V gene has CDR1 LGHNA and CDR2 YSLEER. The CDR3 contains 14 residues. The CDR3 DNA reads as TGCGCCAGCAGCCAAGATAGGGCTCCGGCACCCCTCCACTTT. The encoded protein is CASSQDRAPAPLHF.

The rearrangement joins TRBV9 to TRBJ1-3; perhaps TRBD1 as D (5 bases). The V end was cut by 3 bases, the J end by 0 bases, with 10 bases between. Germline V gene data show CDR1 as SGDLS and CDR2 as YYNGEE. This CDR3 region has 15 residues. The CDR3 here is CASSGQGLSGNTIYF. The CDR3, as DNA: TGTGCCAGCAGCGGGCAGGGTCTCTCTGGAAACACCATATATTTT.

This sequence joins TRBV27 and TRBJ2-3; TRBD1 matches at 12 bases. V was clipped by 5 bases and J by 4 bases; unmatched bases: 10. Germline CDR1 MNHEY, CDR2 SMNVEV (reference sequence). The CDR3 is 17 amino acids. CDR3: CASSEGTGGIVADTQYF. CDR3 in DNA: TGTGCCAGCAGTGAGGGGACAGGGGGCATCGTGGCAGATACGCAGTATTTT.

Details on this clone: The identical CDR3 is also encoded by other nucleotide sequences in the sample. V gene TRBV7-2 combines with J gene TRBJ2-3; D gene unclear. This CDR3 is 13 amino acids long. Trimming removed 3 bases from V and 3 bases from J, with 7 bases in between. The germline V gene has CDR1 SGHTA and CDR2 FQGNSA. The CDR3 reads CASSFPRTDTQYF. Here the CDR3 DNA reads TGTGCCAGCAGCTTCCCTAGGACAGATACGCAGTATTTT.

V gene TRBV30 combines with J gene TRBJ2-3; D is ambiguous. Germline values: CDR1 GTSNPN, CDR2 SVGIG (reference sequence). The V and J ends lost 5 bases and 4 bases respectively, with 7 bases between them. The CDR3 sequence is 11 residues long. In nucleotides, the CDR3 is TGTGCCTGGCGACTTGCAGATACGCAGTATTTT. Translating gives CAWRLADTQYF.

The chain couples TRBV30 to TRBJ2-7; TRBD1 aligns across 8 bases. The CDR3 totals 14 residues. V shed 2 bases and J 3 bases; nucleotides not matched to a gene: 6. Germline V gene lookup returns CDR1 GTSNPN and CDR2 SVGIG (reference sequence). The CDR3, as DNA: TGTGCCTGGAGTCTAGGACAGGGTGTCTACGAGCAGTACTTC. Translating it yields CAWSLGQGVYEQYF.

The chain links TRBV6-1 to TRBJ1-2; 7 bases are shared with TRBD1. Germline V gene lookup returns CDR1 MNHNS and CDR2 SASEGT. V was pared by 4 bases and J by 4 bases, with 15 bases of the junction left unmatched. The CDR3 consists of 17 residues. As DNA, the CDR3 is TGTGCCAGCAGTGCCGGGACAGTCAACCCCTCAATCTATGGCTACACCTTC. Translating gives CASSAGTVNPSIYGYTF.

CDR3 bases: TGTGCCAGCAGACCCGGCGTCGGACAGGGGAGCCGTTACGAGCAGTACTTC. Protein sequence: CASRPGVGQGSRYEQYF. The gene calls are TRBV27 and TRBJ2-7; 9 bases are a match to TRBD1. The V gene end was trimmed by 6 bases and the J gene end by 4 bases; junction bases not matched to a gene: 16. CDR1 and CDR2 (germline): MNHEY, SMNVEV (reference sequence). The CDR3 is 17 amino acids.

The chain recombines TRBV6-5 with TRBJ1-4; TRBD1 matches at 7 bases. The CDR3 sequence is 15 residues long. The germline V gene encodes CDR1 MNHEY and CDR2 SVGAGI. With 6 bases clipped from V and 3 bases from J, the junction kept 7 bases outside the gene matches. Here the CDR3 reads CASSLRGQPNEKLFF. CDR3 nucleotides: TGTGCCAGCAGCCTCAGGGGACAGCCTAATGAAAAACTGTTTTTT.

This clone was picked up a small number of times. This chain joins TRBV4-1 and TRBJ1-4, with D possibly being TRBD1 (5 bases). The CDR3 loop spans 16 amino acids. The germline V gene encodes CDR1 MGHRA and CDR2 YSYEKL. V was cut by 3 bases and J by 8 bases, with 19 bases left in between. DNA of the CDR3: TGCGCCAGCAGCCATTACCGGGCCCAGGGCGGGGAAAAACTGTTTTTT. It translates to CASSHYRAQGGEKLFF.